The following is a T cell receptor (beta chain) sequence with its context. This sample is drawn from a study of technical replicates of blood from a handful of donors. Only in-frame clones appear in the TCRdb table, and some are missing; sequencing was by immunoSEQ multiplex PCR. The sample holds around 100,000 clones; 95% are singletons and the top ten take 0.34%. V was cut by 0 bases and J by 3 bases, with 18 bases left in between. CDR1 is SGHKS, CDR2 YYEKEE, per germline (reference sequence). This CDR3 is built from 17 residues. The sequencing sample was made of T cells isolated from PBMCs. The gene calls are TRBV5-5 and TRBJ1-1, with D possibly matching TRBD1 (5 bases). The receptor was isolated from a human donor in good health. CDR3 nucleotide sequence: TGTGCCAGCAGCTTGGCCATAGTAGGGGTACTGGACACTGAAGCTTTCTTT. Translated, it gives CASSLAIVGVLDTEAFF.